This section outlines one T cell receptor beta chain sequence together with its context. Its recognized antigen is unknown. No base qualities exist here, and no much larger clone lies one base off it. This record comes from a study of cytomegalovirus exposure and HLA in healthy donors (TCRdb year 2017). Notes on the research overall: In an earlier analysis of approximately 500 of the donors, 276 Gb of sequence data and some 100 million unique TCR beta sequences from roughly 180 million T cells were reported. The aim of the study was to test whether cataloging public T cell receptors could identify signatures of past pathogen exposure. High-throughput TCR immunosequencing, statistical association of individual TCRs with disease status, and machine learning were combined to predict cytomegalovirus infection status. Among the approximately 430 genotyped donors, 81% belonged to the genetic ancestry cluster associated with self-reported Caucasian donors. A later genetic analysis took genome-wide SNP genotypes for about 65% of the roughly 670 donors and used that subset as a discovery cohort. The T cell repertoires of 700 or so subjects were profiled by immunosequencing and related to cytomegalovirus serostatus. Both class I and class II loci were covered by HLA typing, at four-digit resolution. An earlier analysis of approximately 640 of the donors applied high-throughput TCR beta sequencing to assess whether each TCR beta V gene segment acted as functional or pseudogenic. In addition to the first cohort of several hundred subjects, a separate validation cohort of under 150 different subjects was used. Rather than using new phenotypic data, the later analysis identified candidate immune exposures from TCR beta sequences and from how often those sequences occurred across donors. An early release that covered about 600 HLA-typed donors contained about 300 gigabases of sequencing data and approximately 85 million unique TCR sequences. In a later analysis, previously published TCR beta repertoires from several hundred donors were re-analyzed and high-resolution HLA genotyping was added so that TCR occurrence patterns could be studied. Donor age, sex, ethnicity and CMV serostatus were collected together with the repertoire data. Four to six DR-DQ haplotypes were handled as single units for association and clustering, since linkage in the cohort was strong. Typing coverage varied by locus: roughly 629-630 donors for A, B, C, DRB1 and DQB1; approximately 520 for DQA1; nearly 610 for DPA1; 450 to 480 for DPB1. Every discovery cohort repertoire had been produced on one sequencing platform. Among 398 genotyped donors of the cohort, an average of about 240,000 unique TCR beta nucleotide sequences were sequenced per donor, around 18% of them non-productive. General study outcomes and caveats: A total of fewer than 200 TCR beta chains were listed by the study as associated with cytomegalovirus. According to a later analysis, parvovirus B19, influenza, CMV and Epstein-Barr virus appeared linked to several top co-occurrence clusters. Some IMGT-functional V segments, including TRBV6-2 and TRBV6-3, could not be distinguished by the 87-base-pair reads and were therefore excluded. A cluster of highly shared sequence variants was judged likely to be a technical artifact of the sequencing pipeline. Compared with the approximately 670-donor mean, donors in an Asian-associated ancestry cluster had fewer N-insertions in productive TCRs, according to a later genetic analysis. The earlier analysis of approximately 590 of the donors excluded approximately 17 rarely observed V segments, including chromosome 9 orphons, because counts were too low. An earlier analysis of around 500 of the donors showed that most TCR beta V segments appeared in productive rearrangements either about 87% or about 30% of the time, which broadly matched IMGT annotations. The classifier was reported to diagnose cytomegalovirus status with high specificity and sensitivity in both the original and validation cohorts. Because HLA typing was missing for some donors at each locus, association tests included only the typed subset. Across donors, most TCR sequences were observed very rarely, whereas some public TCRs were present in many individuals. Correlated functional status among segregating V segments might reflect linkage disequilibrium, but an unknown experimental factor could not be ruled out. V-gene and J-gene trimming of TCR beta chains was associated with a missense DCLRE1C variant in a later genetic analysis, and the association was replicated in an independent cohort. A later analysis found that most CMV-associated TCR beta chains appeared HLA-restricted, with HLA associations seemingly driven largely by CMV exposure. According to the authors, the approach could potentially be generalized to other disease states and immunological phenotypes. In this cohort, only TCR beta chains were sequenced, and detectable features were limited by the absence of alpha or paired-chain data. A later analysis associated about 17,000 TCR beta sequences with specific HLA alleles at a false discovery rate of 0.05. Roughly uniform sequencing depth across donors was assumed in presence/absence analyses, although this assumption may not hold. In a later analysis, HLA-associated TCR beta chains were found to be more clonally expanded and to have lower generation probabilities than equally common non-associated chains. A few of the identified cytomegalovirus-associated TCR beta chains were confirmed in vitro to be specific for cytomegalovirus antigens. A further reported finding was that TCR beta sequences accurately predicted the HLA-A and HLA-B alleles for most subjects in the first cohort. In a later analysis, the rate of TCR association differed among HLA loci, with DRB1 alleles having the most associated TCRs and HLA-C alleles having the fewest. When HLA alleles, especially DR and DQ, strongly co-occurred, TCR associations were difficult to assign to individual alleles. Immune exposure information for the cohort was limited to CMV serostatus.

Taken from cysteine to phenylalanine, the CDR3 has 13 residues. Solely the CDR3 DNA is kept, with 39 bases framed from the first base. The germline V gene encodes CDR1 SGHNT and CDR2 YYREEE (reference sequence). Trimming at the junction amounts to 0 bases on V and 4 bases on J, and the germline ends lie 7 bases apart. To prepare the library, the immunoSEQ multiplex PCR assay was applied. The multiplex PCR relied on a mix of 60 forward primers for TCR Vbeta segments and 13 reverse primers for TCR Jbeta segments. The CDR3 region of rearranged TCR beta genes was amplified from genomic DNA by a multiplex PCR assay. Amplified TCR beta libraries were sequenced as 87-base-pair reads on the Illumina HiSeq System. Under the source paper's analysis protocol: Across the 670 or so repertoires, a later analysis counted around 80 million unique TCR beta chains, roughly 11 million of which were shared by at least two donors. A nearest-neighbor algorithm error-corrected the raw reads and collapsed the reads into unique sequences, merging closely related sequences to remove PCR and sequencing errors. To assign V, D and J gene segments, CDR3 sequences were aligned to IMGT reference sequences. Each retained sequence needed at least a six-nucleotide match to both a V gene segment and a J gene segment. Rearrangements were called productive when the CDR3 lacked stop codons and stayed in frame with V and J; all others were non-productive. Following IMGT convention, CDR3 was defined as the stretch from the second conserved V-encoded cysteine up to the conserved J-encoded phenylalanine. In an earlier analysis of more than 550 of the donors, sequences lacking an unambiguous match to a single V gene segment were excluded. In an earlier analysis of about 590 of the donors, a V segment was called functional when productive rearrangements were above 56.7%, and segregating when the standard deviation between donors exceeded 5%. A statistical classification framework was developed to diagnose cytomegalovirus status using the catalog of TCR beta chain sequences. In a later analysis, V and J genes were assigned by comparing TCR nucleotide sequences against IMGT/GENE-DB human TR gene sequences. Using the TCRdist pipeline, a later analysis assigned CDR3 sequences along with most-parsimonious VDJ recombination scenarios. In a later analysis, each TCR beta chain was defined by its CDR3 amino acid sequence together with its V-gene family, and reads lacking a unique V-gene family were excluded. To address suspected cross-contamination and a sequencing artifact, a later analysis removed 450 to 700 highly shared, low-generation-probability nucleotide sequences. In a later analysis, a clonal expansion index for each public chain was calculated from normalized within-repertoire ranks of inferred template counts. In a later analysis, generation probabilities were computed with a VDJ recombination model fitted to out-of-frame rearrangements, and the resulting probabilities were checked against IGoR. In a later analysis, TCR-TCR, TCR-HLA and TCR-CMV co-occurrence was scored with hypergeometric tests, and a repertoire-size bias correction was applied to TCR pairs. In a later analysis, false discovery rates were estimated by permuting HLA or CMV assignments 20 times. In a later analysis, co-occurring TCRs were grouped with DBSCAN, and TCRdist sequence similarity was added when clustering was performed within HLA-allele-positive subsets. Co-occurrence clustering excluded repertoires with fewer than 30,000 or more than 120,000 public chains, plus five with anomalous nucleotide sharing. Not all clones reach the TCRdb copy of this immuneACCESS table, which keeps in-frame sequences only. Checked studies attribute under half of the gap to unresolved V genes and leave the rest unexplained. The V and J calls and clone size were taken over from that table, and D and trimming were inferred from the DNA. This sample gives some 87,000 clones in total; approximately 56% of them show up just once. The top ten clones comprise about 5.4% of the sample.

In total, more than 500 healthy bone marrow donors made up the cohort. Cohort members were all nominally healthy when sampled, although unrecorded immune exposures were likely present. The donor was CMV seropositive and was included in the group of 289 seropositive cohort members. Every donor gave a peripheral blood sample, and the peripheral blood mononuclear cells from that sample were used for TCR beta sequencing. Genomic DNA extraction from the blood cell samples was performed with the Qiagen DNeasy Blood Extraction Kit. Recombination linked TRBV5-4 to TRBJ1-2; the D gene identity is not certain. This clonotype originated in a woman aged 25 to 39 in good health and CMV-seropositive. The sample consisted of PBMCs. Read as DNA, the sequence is TGTGCCAGCAGCTTGGAGACACGCTATGGCTACACCTTC. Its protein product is CASSLETRYGYTF.